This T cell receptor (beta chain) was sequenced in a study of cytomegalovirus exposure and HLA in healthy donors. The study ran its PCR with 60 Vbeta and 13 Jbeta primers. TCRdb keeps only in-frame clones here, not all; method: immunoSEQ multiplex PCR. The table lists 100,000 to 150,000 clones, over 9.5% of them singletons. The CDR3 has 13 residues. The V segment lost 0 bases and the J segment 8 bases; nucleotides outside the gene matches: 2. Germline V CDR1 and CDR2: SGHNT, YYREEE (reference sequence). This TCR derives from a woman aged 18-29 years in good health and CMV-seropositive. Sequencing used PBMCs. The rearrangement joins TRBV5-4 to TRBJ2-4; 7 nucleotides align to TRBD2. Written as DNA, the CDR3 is TGTGCCAGCAGCTTGGGGGGAGGGGACATTCAGTACTTC. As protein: CASSLGGGDIQYF.